This T cell receptor (beta chain) was retrieved from a study of OX40 agonist ivuxolimab in advanced cancers. About the full investigation: Ivuxolimab, which targeted the costimulatory receptor OX40 (CD134), was an agonistic, fully human IgG2 monoclonal antibody. Intravenous ivuxolimab was administered to patients every 2 weeks at six dose levels: 0.01, 0.1, 0.3, 1.5, 3 and 10 mg/kg. Of the approximately 54 patients in dose escalation, about 20 had hepatocellular carcinoma, about 15 had melanoma, 9 had renal cell carcinoma and 9 had head and neck cancer. In the dose-escalation cohort, roughly 80% of patients were male, and the mean age was approximately 55 years, with a range of roughly 20 to 85. Prior anti-PD-1, anti-PD-L1 or anti-CTLA-4 therapy was permitted, and approximately 42% of dose-escalation patients had received checkpoint inhibitors. Partial responses were achieved by three dose-escalation patients, of whom one had hepatocellular carcinoma and two had cutaneous melanoma. Peripheral TCRbeta sequencing was intended to test whether TCR sequence diversity was altered and clonal T-cell expansion was caused by ivuxolimab. The paper covers the monotherapy dose-escalation part of the phase I ivuxolimab trial, which included N ≈ 52 patients.

The trial excluded patients who had a history of autoimmune disease or were on systemic immunosuppression. In every dose cohort, peripheral blood was drawn for TCR sequencing at baseline, cycle 4 day 1, and cycle 7 day 1. Samples came from an open-label, multicenter, first-in-human phase I dose-escalation trial of ivuxolimab. Adults with locally advanced or metastatic head and neck squamous cell, hepatocellular, melanoma or renal cell carcinoma were enrolled in the trial. Before TCR sequencing, CD4+ T cells and CD8+ T cells were sorted from peripheral blood as separate populations. The study at large found these results: Low levels of normalized T-cell clonal expansion were also seen in some nonresponding patients. Partial responders in the 0.1-3.0 mg/kg groups had among the lowest normalized peripheral clonal expansion, especially among CD8+ T cells. At doses of 0.1 to 3.0 mg/kg, clonal expansion of both CD4+ and CD8+ blood T cells was observed from baseline to week 6. After ivuxolimab, CD8+ T cells had more expanded clones than CD4+ T cells on average. Antigen specificity was not determined for the clonally expanded peripheral T cells.

For this clone: Its binding antigen is unknown. No base-level quality is on record; no much larger clone is a single base apart.

Clipping removes 5 bases from V and 4 bases from J, with 5 as the unmatched junction base count. Reading from cysteine to phenylalanine, the CDR3 counts 14 amino acids. Only CDR3 DNA is held: 42 bases, read in frame from base 1. Based on the germline V gene, the CDR1 and CDR2 sequences are LGHNA and YSLEER. For sequencing of the TCRbeta CDR3 region, genomic DNA was extracted from the sorted cells. TCRbeta CDR3 regions were sequenced using the immunoSEQ Assay. The table comes from immuneACCESS by way of TCRdb, which keeps in-frame sequences with V and J called. Part of the clones is missing from these tables; in studies checked, under half for an unresolved V gene and the rest for unknown reasons. This sample holds tens of thousands of clones; approximately 85% were observed only once. The ten most abundant clones make up roughly a sixth of the sample.

Sequenced material: CD4+ or CD8+ T cells sorted from blood, taken in a trial of the OX40 agonist ivuxolimab. This chain joins TRBV4-3 to TRBJ1-1, and 9 junctional nucleotides match TRBD1. This TCR was sampled from an adult with an advanced solid tumor such as melanoma, head and neck, liver or kidney cancer. The CDR3 region: CASSSGTGSTEAFF. The DNA reads TGCGCCAGCAGCTCCGGGACAGGGAGCACTGAAGCTTTCTTT.